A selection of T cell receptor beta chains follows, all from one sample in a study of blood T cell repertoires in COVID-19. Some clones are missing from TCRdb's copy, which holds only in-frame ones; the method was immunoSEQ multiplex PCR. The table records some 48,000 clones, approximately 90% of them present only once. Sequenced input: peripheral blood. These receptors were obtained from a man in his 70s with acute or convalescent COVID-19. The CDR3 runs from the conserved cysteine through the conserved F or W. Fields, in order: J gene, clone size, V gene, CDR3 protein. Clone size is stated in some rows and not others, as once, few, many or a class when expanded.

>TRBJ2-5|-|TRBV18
CASSPPEGRGETQYF
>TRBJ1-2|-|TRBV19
CASKTHHGQGNYGYTF
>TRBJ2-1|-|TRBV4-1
CASSQDFLAGGHNEQFF
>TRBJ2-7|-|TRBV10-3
CAISLGAGSVHEQYF
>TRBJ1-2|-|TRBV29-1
CSVETDRSRGNRYTF
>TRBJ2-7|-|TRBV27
CASSLDRGLEQYF
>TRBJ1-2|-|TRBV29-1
CSVPPGRGNSGYTF
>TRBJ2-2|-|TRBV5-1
CASSSGLAGPNTGELFF
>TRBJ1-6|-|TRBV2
CASSVDETGDNSPLHF
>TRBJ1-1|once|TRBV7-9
CASSHTGQVEAFF
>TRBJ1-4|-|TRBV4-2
CASSPDRGATNEKLFF
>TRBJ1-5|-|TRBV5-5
CASSLGRSNQPQHF
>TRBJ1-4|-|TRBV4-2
CASSQDGTGGEKLFF
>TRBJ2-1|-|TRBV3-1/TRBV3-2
CASLWGGGSDEQFF
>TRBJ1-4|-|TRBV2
CASSGNRDEKLFF
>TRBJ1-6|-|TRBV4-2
CASSQEVGSGRSPLHF
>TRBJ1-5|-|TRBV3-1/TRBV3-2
CASSQEGGGLGQPQHF
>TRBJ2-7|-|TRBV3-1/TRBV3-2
CASSLGQSAQYF
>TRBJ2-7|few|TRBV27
CASSPLRGVSTYEQYF
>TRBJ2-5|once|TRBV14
CASSPYSGRAGETQYF
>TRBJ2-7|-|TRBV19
CASSIAGNYEQYF
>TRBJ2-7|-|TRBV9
CASSPVARAAEQYF
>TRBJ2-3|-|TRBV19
CASSILLAAHDTQYF
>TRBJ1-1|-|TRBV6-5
CASTPYTGDYTEAFF
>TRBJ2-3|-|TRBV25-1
CASSKSGTDTQYF
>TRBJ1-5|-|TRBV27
CASSSGQGDQPQHF
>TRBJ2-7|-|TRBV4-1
CASSRQGGGREQYF
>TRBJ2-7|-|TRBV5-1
CASSPTSGTRREQYF
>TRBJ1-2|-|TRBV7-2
CASSPQTATSNGYTF
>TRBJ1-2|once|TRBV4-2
CASSQGLSWTGEIRGYTF
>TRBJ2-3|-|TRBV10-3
CAISGTGPTDTQYF
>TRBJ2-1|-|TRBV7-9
CASSPSLAGLPGREQFF
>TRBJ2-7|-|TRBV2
CASSEDRVRGEQYF
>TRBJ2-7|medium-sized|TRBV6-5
CASRYGQAYEQYF
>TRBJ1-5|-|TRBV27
CASSAGDRGGNQPQHF
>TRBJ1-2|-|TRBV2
CASKVPGPYGYTF
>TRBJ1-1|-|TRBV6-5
CASSYGRDPNTEAFF
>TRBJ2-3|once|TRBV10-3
CAIGGWGPNTDTQYF
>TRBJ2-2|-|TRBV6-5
CASSYSSGPTGELFF
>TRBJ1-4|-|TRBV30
CAWSHQGALGEKLFF
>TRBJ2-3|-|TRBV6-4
CASSEGSGGILDTQYF
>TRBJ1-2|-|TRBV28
CASSTTDRGAQRSNYGYTF
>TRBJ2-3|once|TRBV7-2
CASSLERGEGQYF
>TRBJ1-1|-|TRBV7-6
CASSSRPGQGFSNTEAFF
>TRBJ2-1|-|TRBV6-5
CASSGGDEQFF
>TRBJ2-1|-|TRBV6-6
CASSRQYNEQFF
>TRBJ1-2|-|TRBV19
CASSTEIGQRVGYTF
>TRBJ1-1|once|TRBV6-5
CASSYYPEGRTEAFF